This section outlines one T cell receptor beta chain sequence together with its context. These data belong to a study of shared clonotypes between healthy human individuals. This CDR3 has 15 residues. Trimming left V 2 bases short and J 0 bases short, with 10 bases between. Germline lookup yields CDR1 MNHNS and CDR2 SASEGT. Selected positively for CCR7 and CD45RO-negative, naive CD8 cells excluded terminally differentiated effector memory CD45RA+ cells. Assay: immunoSEQ multiplex PCR; the TCRdb copy retains only in-frame clones and omits some. The profile shows some 1,900,000 clones, approximately 94% of them singletons.

V gene TRBV6-1 combines with J gene TRBJ1-1; D gene uncertain. The sample taken for sequencing was naive CD8+ T cells sorted from blood. This TCR was recovered from a man in his late teens or twenties in good health. The CDR3 nucleotides read TGTGCCAGCAGTGAATCGGGTTTGCTGAACACTGAAGCTTTCTTT. Translated: CASSESGLLNTEAFF.